This is a list of T cell receptor beta chains from one sample in a study of T cells after yellow fever vaccination. TCRdb fed the 5' RACE reads into MiXCR, producing one record per CDR3 protein. Of around 350,000 distinct CDR3 sequences listed, roughly 11% were seen once; the top ten hold 18%. Sequenced material: PBMCs, taken on the day of the first yellow fever vaccination. The source is a man younger than 35 who received the YFV17D yellow fever vaccine. CDR3s include the opening cysteine and the closing phenylalanine or tryptophan. D genes are given only for firm matches. The size of a clone is reported for some rows only, either as once, few or many, or as a class for expanded clones.

clone size	D gene	V gene	J gene	CDR3 DNA	CDR3 protein
few	-	TRBV7-9	TRBJ1-2	TGTGCCAGCAGCTTAAATATGGGCTACACCTTC	CASSLNMGYTF
few	-	TRBV11-1	TRBJ1-4	TGTGCCAGCAGCCCCAAGGGCGGGGGCGCGACGCCGTATGAAAAACTGTTTTTT	CASSPKGGGATPYEKLFF
few	-	TRBV5-1	TRBJ2-5	TGCGCCAGCAGCCTGCTGGCCAGCCGGGAGACCCAGTACTTC	CASSLLASRETQYF
-	-	TRBV13	TRBJ1-1	TGTGCCAGCAGCTTATCCGGGATTCATACGGCTGAAGCTTTCTTT	CASSLSGIHTAEAFF
-	-	TRBV6-5	TRBJ1-2	TGTGCCAGCAGTTACTCTGACAGATTCAACTATGGCTACACCTTC	CASSYSDRFNYGYTF
few	TRBD1	TRBV11-2	TRBJ1-2	TGTGCCAGCAGCCGACCGAGGACAGGGGACCTAGATAACTATGGCTACACCTTC	CASSRPRTGDLDNYGYTF
-	TRBD2	TRBV20-1	TRBJ2-3	TGCAGTGCTAGTCCTAGCGGGCTCACAGATACGCAGTATTTT	CSASPSGLTDTQYF
many	-	TRBV4-2	TRBJ2-3	TGTGCCACTCGGGGGTCTAGCACAGATACGCAGTATTTT	CATRGSSTDTQYF
few	TRBD1	TRBV5-4	TRBJ2-7	TGTGCCAGCAGAGAGGGCAGGGGGCGTATCTACGAGCAGTACTTC	CASREGRGRIYEQYF
few	-	TRBV6-1	TRBJ2-5	TGTGCCAGCACCACGTGGGGAGAGACCCAGTACTTC	CASTTWGETQYF
few	-	TRBV29-1	TRBJ2-1	TGCAGCGCTGAGCGTGGATATGAGCAGTTCTTC	CSAERGYEQFF
few	-	TRBV28	TRBJ2-3	TGTGCCAGCAGTTTATTCGGACAGAGCACAGATACGCAGTATTTT	CASSLFGQSTDTQYF
many	TRBD2	TRBV7-2	TRBJ2-7	TGTGCCAGCAGCCCCAACGCTTATAGCGGGGGACCCTACGAGCAGTACTTC	CASSPNAYSGGPYEQYF
-	-	TRBV4-2	TRBJ1-5	TGTGCCAGCAGCCTTTCACCGTTGGGGTCAGGGAATCAGCCCCAGCATTTT	CASSLSPLGSGNQPQHF
-	-	TRBV16	TRBJ2-5	TGTGCCAGCAGCCGTTTGCTCCAGGGGCAGGAGACCCAGTACTTC	CASSRLLQGQETQYF
many	-	TRBV7-3	TRBJ1-1	TGTGCCAGCAGGTACGACAGGAACACTGAAGCTTTCTTT	CASRYDRNTEAFF
few	-	TRBV7-9	TRBJ2-5	TGTGCCAGCAGCTTCCAGGGGGGTATTGAGACCCAGTACTTC	CASSFQGGIETQYF
-	-	TRBV5-4	TRBJ2-3	TGTGCCAGCAGCTTGGCCGCGGTTAGGGCAGATACGCAGTATTTT	CASSLAAVRADTQYF
many	TRBD2	TRBV5-8	TRBJ2-3	TGTGCCAGCAGTCTGGGAAGCGGGGGCACAGATACGCAGTATTTT	CASSLGSGGTDTQYF
-	-	TRBV3-1	TRBJ2-5	TGTGCCACCTGCCAAAATTCAGCCCCCCAAGAGACCCAGTACTTC	CATCQNSAPQETQYF
few	-	TRBV5-1	TRBJ1-5	TGCGCCAGCAGTCTCTCGGGGGCCCCCAATCAGCCCCAGCATTTT	CASSLSGAPNQPQHF
few	-	TRBV3-1	TRBJ1-2	TGTGCCAGCAGCCAAGGCGCGACAACTGGGGGCTACACCTTC	CASSQGATTGGYTF
-	TRBD2	TRBV20-1	TRBJ2-2	TGCAGTGCTAGAGATCCGGGGGGGGCCGGGTTCGGGGAGCTGTTTTTT	CSARDPGGAGFGELFF
-	TRBD2	TRBV12-3/TRBV12-4	TRBJ2-5	TGTGCCAGCAGTACACCGAAAATTAGCGGGGAGCAAGAGACCCAGTACTTC	CASSTPKISGEQETQYF